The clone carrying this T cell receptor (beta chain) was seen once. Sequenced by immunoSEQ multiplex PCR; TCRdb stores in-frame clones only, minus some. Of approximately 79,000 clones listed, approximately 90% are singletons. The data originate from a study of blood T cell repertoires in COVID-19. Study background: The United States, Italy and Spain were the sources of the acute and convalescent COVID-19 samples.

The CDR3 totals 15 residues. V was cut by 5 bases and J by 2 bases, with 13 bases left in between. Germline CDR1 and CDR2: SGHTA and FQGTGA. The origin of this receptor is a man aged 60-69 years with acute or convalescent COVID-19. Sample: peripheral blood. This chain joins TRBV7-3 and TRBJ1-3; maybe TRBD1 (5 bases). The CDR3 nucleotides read TGTGCCAGCAGCGCCACAGGTGTCGCTGGAAACACCATATATTTT. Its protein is CASSATGVAGNTIYF. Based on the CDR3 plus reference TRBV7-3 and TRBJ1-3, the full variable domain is GAGVSQTPSNKVTEKGKYVELRCDPISGHTALYWYRQSLGQGPEFLIYFQGTGAADDSGLPNDRFFAVRPEGSVSTLKIQRTERGDSAVYLCASSATGVAGNTIYFGEGSWLTVV.